Listed below are T cell receptor beta chains from one sample, sequenced in a study of T-cell reconstitution after alpha-beta-depleted transplantation in children. One entry per CDR3 protein results from TCRdb running MiXCR on the PCR reads. The data show roughly 89,000 distinct CDR3 sequences, more than 9% seen once. Sample: PBMCs from the stem cell graft donor, taken from the stem cell graft. These receptors all stem from a human donor who donated a stem cell graft to a child with inherited bone marrow failure. Both conserved end residues are part of each CDR3. Fields, in order: D gene, J gene, clone size, V gene, CDR3 protein, CDR3 DNA. A D gene is named only where the DNA matches it firmly. Size is stated for part of the rows, as once, few or many counts, or as a class when the clone is expanded.

>NA|TRBJ1-4|NA|TRBV29-1
CSVEDGAQGEKLFF
TGCAGCGTTGAAGACGGAGCGCAGGGTGAAAAACTGTTTTTT
>NA|TRBJ2-1|many|TRBV4-3
CASSQDQFLGVGSTGDEQFF
TGCGCCAGCAGCCAAGACCAATTTTTGGGGGTGGGCAGTACCGGTGATGAGCAGTTCTTC
>TRBD1|TRBJ1-6|many|TRBV7-2
CASSSATGDSPLHF
TGTGCCAGCAGCTCCGCCACAGGGGATTCACCCCTCCACTTT
>NA|TRBJ1-5|many|TRBV16
CASSQSLQPQHF
TGTGCCAGCAGCCAATCATTACAGCCCCAGCATTTT
>NA|TRBJ1-2|many|TRBV5-1
CASSLNLGHYGYTF
TGCGCCAGCAGCTTGAATTTGGGTCACTATGGCTACACCTTC
>TRBD1|TRBJ1-2|NA|TRBV18
CASSPGQGDLYGYTF
TGTGCCAGCTCACCCGGACAGGGGGACCTTTATGGCTACACCTTC
>TRBD1|TRBJ2-6|many|TRBV25-1
CASSEWDSSSGANVLTF
TGTGCCAGCAGTGAATGGGACAGTTCCTCTGGGGCCAACGTCCTGACTTTC
>TRBD1|TRBJ2-7|many|TRBV5-1
CASSFRQGPYEQYF
TGCGCCAGCAGCTTCCGACAGGGCCCGTACGAGCAGTACTTC
>NA|TRBJ2-7|many|TRBV9
CASSVGGLSYEQYF
TGTGCCAGCAGCGTAGGGGGGCTCTCCTACGAGCAGTACTTC
>TRBD2|TRBJ2-3|NA|TRBV18
CASSPLQGIPGLAVWDTQYF
TGTGCCAGCTCACCACTGCAGGGGATACCGGGACTAGCCGTCTGGGATACGCAGTATTTT
>NA|TRBJ1-1|many|TRBV7-9
CASSLQEDTEAFF
TGTGCCAGCAGCTTACAGGAGGACACTGAAGCTTTCTTT
>NA|TRBJ1-1|many|TRBV29-1
CSVVGRAGVTEAFF
TGCAGCGTTGTTGGACGTGCGGGGGTGACTGAAGCTTTCTTT
>TRBD2|TRBJ2-7|many|TRBV20-1
CSAGLTSGRAHEQYF
TGCAGTGCTGGCCTTACTAGCGGGAGGGCCCACGAGCAGTACTTC
>NA|TRBJ2-5|few|TRBV4-3
CASSQNQGFHQETQYF
TGCGCCAGCAGCCAAAATCAGGGCTTCCATCAAGAGACCCAGTACTTC
>NA|TRBJ2-3|NA|TRBV7-2
CASSLQRERDTQYF
TGTGCCAGCAGCTTACAACGGGAAAGAGATACGCAGTATTTT
>TRBD1|TRBJ2-7|many|TRBV4-3
CASSQGPGQGAYEQYF
TGCGCCAGCAGCCAAGGCCCCGGGCAGGGGGCTTACGAGCAGTACTTC
>NA|TRBJ2-6|many|TRBV5-5
CASSSGQFSSGANVLTF
TGTGCCAGCAGCTCCGGACAATTCAGCTCTGGGGCCAACGTCCTGACTTTC
>TRBD1|TRBJ2-5|medium-sized|TRBV5-1
CASSPRTGQETQYF
TGCGCCAGCAGCCCAAGGACAGGCCAAGAGACCCAGTACTTC
>TRBD1|TRBJ1-1|many|TRBV12-3/TRBV12-4
CASSRDRGETEAFF
TGTGCCAGCAGCCGGGACAGGGGTGAAACTGAAGCTTTCTTT
>NA|TRBJ2-7|many|TRBV5-5
CASSLGYYEQYF
TGTGCCAGCAGCTTGGGTTACTACGAGCAGTACTTC
>NA|TRBJ2-1|many|TRBV27
CASSLYPGTYNEQFF
TGTGCCAGCAGTTTATATCCGGGGACCTACAATGAGCAGTTCTTC
>TRBD2|TRBJ2-5|once|TRBV4-1
CASSPRAGGMETQYF
TGCGCCAGCAGCCCCCGGGCGGGAGGGATGGAGACCCAGTACTTC
>TRBD1|TRBJ1-2|many|TRBV7-2
CASSIVARGGYGYTF
TGTGCCAGCAGCATAGTGGCCAGGGGGGGCTATGGCTACACCTTC
>NA|TRBJ2-1|many|TRBV5-1
CASSPNPHPSYNEQFF
TGCGCCAGCAGCCCCAACCCGCACCCCTCCTACAATGAGCAGTTCTTC
>TRBD1|TRBJ1-4|few|TRBV7-7
CASSFSGTGGNEKLFF
TGTGCTAGCAGTTTCTCCGGGACAGGGGGGAATGAAAAACTGTTTTTT
>NA|TRBJ2-2|few|TRBV7-9
CASSLVPAGELFF
TGTGCCAGCAGCTTAGTTCCGGCCGGGGAGCTGTTTTTT
>NA|TRBJ1-1|many|TRBV5-1
CASSLEGVLTEAFF
TGCGCCAGCAGCTTGGAAGGGGTACTCACTGAAGCTTTCTTT
>NA|TRBJ2-7|many|TRBV7-2
CASSLAAPFEQYF
TGTGCCAGCAGCTTAGCGGCCCCCTTCGAGCAGTACTTC
>TRBD2|TRBJ2-3|many|TRBV4-3
CASSLTSGGADTQYF
TGCGCCAGCAGCCTGACTAGCGGGGGGGCAGATACGCAGTATTTT
>NA|TRBJ2-7|NA|TRBV5-4
CASSLGSDRDEQYF
TGTGCCAGCAGCTTGGGGTCAGATAGAGACGAGCAGTACTTC
>NA|TRBJ2-7|NA|TRBV5-1
CASSLSAGTRSYEQYF
TGCGCCAGCAGCCTCTCAGCCGGGACACGCTCCTACGAGCAGTACTTC
>TRBD2|TRBJ2-5|many|TRBV20-1
CSARDASGRGETQYF
TGCAGTGCTAGAGATGCTAGCGGGAGAGGAGAGACCCAGTACTTC
>NA|TRBJ2-1|many|TRBV7-6
CASSLGSLGRSYNEQFF
TGTGCCAGCAGCTTAGGCTCCTTGGGCAGGTCCTACAATGAGCAGTTCTTC
>TRBD1|TRBJ1-1|many|TRBV28
CASSGQGPNTEAFF
TGTGCCAGCAGTGGACAGGGTCCGAACACTGAAGCTTTCTTT
>TRBD1|TRBJ1-1|NA|TRBV7-8
CASSPRARTGGTEAFF
TGTGCCAGCAGCCCCCGTGCCAGGACAGGGGGCACTGAAGCTTTCTTT
>TRBD2|TRBJ2-5|many|TRBV7-2
CASRAAGGRETQYF
TGTGCCAGCAGAGCAGCGGGGGGGAGAGAGACCCAGTACTTC
>TRBD1|TRBJ2-5|few|TRBV13
CASSLGPSGTGQETQYF
TGTGCCAGCAGCTTAGGGCCCTCCGGGACAGGTCAAGAGACCCAGTACTTC
>NA|TRBJ2-1|NA|TRBV7-9
CASSISNEKFF
TGTGCCAGCAGCATTTCTAATGAGAAGTTCTTC
>NA|TRBJ1-5|once|TRBV6-2/TRBV6-3
CASSYFTQGKNQPQHF
TGTGCCAGCAGTTACTTCACTCAGGGAAAAAATCAGCCCCAGCATTTT
>NA|TRBJ1-1|many|TRBV6-5
CASSYSRQYTEAFF
TGTGCCAGCAGTTACTCCAGACAGTACACTGAAGCTTTCTTT
>TRBD2|TRBJ2-7|many|TRBV5-1
CASSLPSGYEQYF
TGCGCCAGCAGCTTGCCTAGCGGATACGAGCAGTACTTC
>NA|TRBJ1-1|many|TRBV5-1
CASSLDSNTEAFF
TGCGCCAGCAGCTTGGACAGCAACACTGAAGCTTTCTTT
>TRBD1|TRBJ2-3|many|TRBV7-2
CASSLVGQGTDTQYF
TGTGCCAGCAGCTTAGTGGGACAGGGGACAGATACGCAGTATTTT
>NA|TRBJ2-7|many|TRBV20-1
CSARAPYRASYEQYF
TGCAGTGCTAGAGCGCCCTACAGGGCTTCCTACGAGCAGTACTTC
>TRBD2|TRBJ2-1|NA|TRBV19
CASTRRGGGSYNEQFF
TGTGCCAGTACTCGCCGGGGCGGGGGGTCCTACAATGAGCAGTTCTTC
>NA|TRBJ2-7|many|TRBV10-3
CASAEQGGYEQYF
TGTGCCAGCGCAGAACAGGGCGGGTACGAGCAGTACTTC
>TRBD2|TRBJ2-3|NA|TRBV5-1
CASTLGDYTDTQYF
TGCGCCAGCACCCTCGGGGACTACACAGATACGCAGTATTTT
>TRBD2|TRBJ2-5|NA|TRBV6-2/TRBV6-3
CASTGEGETQYF
TGTGCCAGCACCGGGGAGGGAGAGACCCAGTACTTC
>NA|TRBJ2-5|many|TRBV7-2
CASSVTGEGAETQYF
TGTGCCAGCAGCGTTACAGGGGAGGGGGCGGAGACCCAGTACTTC
>NA|TRBJ2-3|NA|TRBV5-1
CASSLLLANTQYF
TGCGCCAGCAGCTTGTTGCTCGCGAATACGCAGTATTTT
>TRBD1|TRBJ1-1|many|TRBV7-2
CASSPRTGGLNTEAFF
TGTGCCAGCAGCCCCCGGACAGGGGGCTTAAACACTGAAGCTTTCTTT
>NA|TRBJ1-2|NA|TRBV29-1
CSVATGLGGYTF
TGCAGCGTCGCCACAGGGCTTGGAGGCTACACCTTC
>NA|TRBJ2-6|many|TRBV3-1
CASSPSGANVLTF
TGTGCCAGCAGCCCGTCAGGGGCCAACGTCCTGACTTTC